The 11 T cell receptor beta chains presented below share a single source sample, sequenced in a study of blood T cell repertoires in COVID-19. The table came from immunoSEQ multiplex PCR; TCRdb's copy has only in-frame clones and leaves some out. The repertoire holds some 320,000 clones, approximately 88% seen once, with about 5% in the top ten. Sequences were obtained from PBMCs or T cells enriched from blood (not recorded which). The receptor set was obtained from a man in his sixties who had recovered from COVID-19.

CDR3 loop: CSVVLFLYNEQFF. In nucleotides, the CDR3 is TGCAGCGTTGTCCTTTTCCTTTACAATGAGCAGTTCTTC. The rearrangement uses TRBV29-1 and TRBJ2-1; D is uncertain. Trimming took off 4 bases at V and 4 bases at J, with 11 bases between the two ends. CDR3 length equals 13 residues. CDR1 is SQVTM and CDR2 is ANQGSEA in the germline V gene.

The chain joins TRBV19 to TRBJ2-1; 7 bases are shared with TRBD2. This CDR3 spans 14 amino acids. Germline V gene sequence: CDR1 LNHDA, CDR2 SQIVND (reference sequence). J gave up 7 bases and V 5 bases, and 8 bases lay outside the gene matches. This chain's CDR3 is CASSSLREINEQFF. The CDR3 nucleotides are TGTGCCAGTAGTTCCTTGCGGGAGATAAATGAGCAGTTCTTC.

This chain links TRBV28 with TRBJ1-4; TRBD1 agrees at 11 bases. J was trimmed by 8 bases and V by 6 bases; bases with no gene match: 8. The germline V gene encodes CDR1 MDHEN and CDR2 SYDVKM. The CDR3 length is 15 residues. The CDR3 loop is CASSRDRGLGEKLFF. In DNA, the CDR3 is TGTGCCAGCAGCCGGGACAGGGGGTTAGGCGAAAAACTGTTTTTT. The full variable domain, in which reference TRBV28 and TRBJ1-4 provide the parts outside the CDR3, is DVKVTQSSRYLVKRTGEKVFLECVQDMDHENMFWYRQDPGLGLRLIYFSYDVKMKEKGDIPEGYSVSREKKERFSLILESASTNQTSMYLCASSRDRGLGEKLFFGSGTQLSVL.

The chain employs TRBV5-1 and TRBJ2-7; D is possibly TRBD1 (5 bases). Germline V CDR1 and CDR2: SGHRS, YFSETQ. The ends were cut back, 4 bases at V and 3 bases at J, with 14 bases in the middle. This CDR3 contains 14 residues. The CDR3 reads CASSREGAFYEQYF. DNA for the CDR3: TGCGCCAGCAGCCGCGAAGGGGCATTCTACGAGCAGTACTTC.

This clone was seen more than once but under ten times. This chain links TRBV19 with TRBJ2-1; tentatively, D is TRBD1 (5 bases). The length of the CDR3 is 15 residues. Per the germline V gene, CDR1 is LNHDA and CDR2 is SQIVND (reference sequence). The ends were cut back, 0 bases at V and 2 bases at J, with 8 bases in the middle. The CDR3: CASSIEQVTYNEQFF. The CDR3 bases are TGTGCCAGTAGTATAGAACAGGTTACCTACAATGAGCAGTTCTTC.

The chain links TRBV7-9 to TRBJ2-5, with D possibly TRBD2 on 5 matching bases. Per the germline V gene, CDR1 is SEHNR and CDR2 is FQNEAQ (reference sequence). This CDR3 is 16 amino acids long. V dropped 7 bases and J dropped 2 bases, with 20 bases sitting between them. CDR3 loop: CASTNLATLFQETQYF. The CDR3 nucleotides read TGTGCCAGCACTAACTTAGCGACCTTGTTTCAAGAGACCCAGTACTTC.

The chain recombines TRBV28 with TRBJ1-5; D gene unclear. The CDR3 has 13 amino acids. Trimming removed 6 bases from V and 5 bases from J, with 11 bases in between. Germline CDR1 MDHEN, CDR2 SYDVKM. CDR3 loop: CASRLQYYQPQHF. The CDR3 DNA follows: TGTGCCAGCAGGCTACAGTATTATCAGCCCCAGCATTTT.

The chain uses TRBV5-1 and TRBJ1-2; D is undetermined. The CDR3 covers 16 residues. Germline V lookup: CDR1 SGHRS, CDR2 YFSETQ. Trimming cost V 0 bases and J 0 bases, with 12 bases left between them. The CDR3 spells CASSLELGRPNYGYTF. The DNA for the CDR3 is TGCGCCAGCAGCTTGGAGCTGGGCCGTCCTAACTATGGCTACACCTTC.

The genes are TRBV9 and TRBJ2-2, with 10 nucleotides matching TRBD2. Per germline, CDR1 SGDLS and CDR2 YYNGEE. The J segment lost 6 bases and the V segment lost 4 bases, leaving 12 bases of the junction unmatched. The CDR3 length is 17 residues. CDR3 nucleotides: TGTGCCAGCAGCCCGCGCTCCGCAGCGGGAGGGCCCGGGGAGCTGTTTTTT. Protein sequence: CASSPRSAAGGPGELFF.

This sequence joins TRBV15 and TRBJ1-5; D ambiguous. Germline CDR1 and CDR2: LNHNV and YYDKDF (reference sequence). This CDR3 is built from 16 residues. V lost 0 bases, J lost 3 bases, and 12 bases lay in between. The CDR3 loop reads CATSRDMYRTNQPQHF. In DNA form, the CDR3 reads TGTGCCACCAGCAGAGATATGTACAGAACCAATCAGCCCCAGCATTTT.

The chain joins TRBV20-1 to TRBJ2-7, with D tentatively TRBD2 (6 bases). CDR1 and CDR2 from the germline V gene are DFQATT and SNEGSKA (reference sequence). Trimming removed 3 bases at V and 4 bases at J, with 13 bases between. CDR3 length equals 13 residues. CDR3 sequence reads: CSASTGALYEQYF. CDR3 nucleotide sequence: TGCAGTGCTAGTACGGGAGCGCTGTACGAGCAGTACTTC.